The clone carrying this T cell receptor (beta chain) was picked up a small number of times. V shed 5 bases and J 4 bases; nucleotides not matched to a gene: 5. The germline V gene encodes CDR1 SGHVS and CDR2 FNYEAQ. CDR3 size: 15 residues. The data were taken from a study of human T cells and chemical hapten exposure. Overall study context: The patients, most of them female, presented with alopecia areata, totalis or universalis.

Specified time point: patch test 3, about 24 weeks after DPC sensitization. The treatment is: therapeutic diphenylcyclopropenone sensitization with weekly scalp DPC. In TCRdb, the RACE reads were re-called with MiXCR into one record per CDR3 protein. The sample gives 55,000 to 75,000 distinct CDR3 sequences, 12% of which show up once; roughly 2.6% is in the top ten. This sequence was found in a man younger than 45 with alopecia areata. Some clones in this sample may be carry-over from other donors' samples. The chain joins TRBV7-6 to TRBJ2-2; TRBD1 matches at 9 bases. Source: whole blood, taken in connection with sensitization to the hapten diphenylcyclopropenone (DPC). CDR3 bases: TGTGCCAGCAGCCCGGGACAGGGTGGCACCGGGGAGCTGTTTTTT. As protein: CASSPGQGGTGELFF.